What follows are 9 T cell receptor beta chains derived from one specimen sequenced in a study of T cells in Graves' hyperthyroidism and ophthalmopathy. From RNA transcripts, TCR beta CDR3 regions were amplified. The HTBI set primed first-round TCR CDR3 RT-PCR. MiXCR, run by TCRdb on the multiplex PCR reads, gives a single entry per CDR3 protein. The sample lists a few hundred thousand distinct CDR3 sequences, around 20% occurring once. The sequenced material came from blood. The receptor source for this set is a man younger than 35 with Graves' ophthalmopathy.

This clonotype was recorded a few times. The gene calls are TRBV6-4 and TRBJ2-3; D is perhaps TRBD1 or TRBD2 (5 bases each). CDR1 is MRHNA and CDR2 is SNTAGT in the germline V gene. Trimming took off 0 bases at V and 4 bases at J, with 11 bases between the two ends. The CDR3 extends over 15 amino acids. The CDR3 region is CASSDSSGSADTQYF. CDR3 bases: TGTGCCAGCAGTGACTCATCAGGGAGTGCAGATACGCAGTATTTT.

In its sample, this clonotype was seen many times. The V and J genes are TRBV5-1 and TRBJ2-7; TRBD1 or TRBD2 may be the D gene (5 bases each). Trimming removed 0 bases from V and 7 bases from J, with 11 bases in between. The CDR3 loop spans 13 amino acids. Germline CDR1 reads SGHRS; CDR2 reads YFSETQ. CDR3: CASSLAGTGEQYF. CDR3 DNA: TGCGCCAGCAGCTTGGCGGGGACGGGTGAGCAGTACTTC.

This clonotype occurred many times. This chain links TRBV27 with TRBJ1-6, with D perhaps matching TRBD1 (5 bases). The V gene lost 6 bases and the J gene lost 6 bases, with 12 bases spanning the gap. The CDR3 length is 14 residues. CDR1 MNHEY and CDR2 SMNVEV come from the germline V gene (reference sequence). CDR3 loop: CASRQAGGNSPLHF. CDR3 sequence (DNA): TGTGCCAGCAGACAGGCTGGGGGTAATTCACCCCTCCACTTT.

This clonotype was picked up many times. The chain is built from TRBV2 and TRBJ2-1; D unclear. The CDR3 covers 15 residues. The ends were cut back, 10 bases at V and 0 bases at J, with 16 bases in the middle. Per the germline V gene, CDR1 is SNHLY and CDR2 is FYNNEI. This CDR3 is CANPRTPDSYNEQFF. The CDR3 bases are TGTGCCAACCCAAGAACCCCCGACTCCTACAATGAGCAGTTCTTC.

The chain employs TRBV3-1 and TRBJ2-2; 8 bases line up with TRBD1. CDR3 size: 15 residues. Germline V gene sequence: CDR1 LGHDT, CDR2 YNNKEL (reference sequence). Trimming cost V 4 bases and J 7 bases; bases outside gene matches: 8. The CDR3 protein is CASSPSQGVDGELFF. CDR3 sequence (DNA): TGTGCCAGCAGCCCTTCACAGGGGGTCGACGGGGAGCTGTTTTTT.

This clonotype was detected many times. The chain uses TRBV28 and TRBJ1-2, with D uncertain. V was trimmed by 10 bases and J by 6 bases, leaving 18 bases between them. The germline gives CDR1 MDHEN, CDR2 SYDVKM. The CDR3 contains 13 residues. The CDR3 bases are TGTGCCACCGGGCGTTCGTCGAAGAATGGCTACACCTTC. Translated, it gives CATGRSSKNGYTF.

Concerning this clonotype itself: A much bigger clone sits one base away, suggesting this may be a read error. The chain carries TRBV20-1 and TRBJ1-5; TRBD1 matches at 7 bases. V gave up 3 bases and J gave up 4 bases; unmatched junction bases: 6. CDR3 size: 14 residues. Germline V lookup: CDR1 DFQATT, CDR2 SNEGSKA (reference sequence). CDR3 protein: CSASPDRENQPQHF. CDR3 sequence (DNA): TGCAGTGCTAGCCCCGACAGGGAGAATCAGCCCCAGCATTTT.

This chain links TRBV5-1 with TRBJ1-5, with 10 nucleotides matching TRBD1. The CDR3 is made up of 15 amino acids. The germline V gene has CDR1 SGHRS and CDR2 YFSETQ. The junction had 6 bases not matched to a gene; V was cut back by 4 bases and J by 5 bases. The CDR3 spells CASSPGQGDYQPQHF. CDR3 nucleotides: TGCGCCAGCAGCCCCGGACAGGGGGACTATCAGCCCCAGCATTTT.

The chain recombines TRBV3-1 with TRBJ2-3, with TRBD2 matching 10 bases. CDR3 length: 15 residues. Germline-derived CDR1 and CDR2 are LGHDT and YNNKEL (reference sequence). J gave up 4 bases and V 4 bases, and 5 bases lay outside the gene matches. The CDR3 nucleotides are TGTGCCAGCAGCCTGGGACTAGCGAACGCAGATACGCAGTATTTT. Translation: CASSLGLANADTQYF.